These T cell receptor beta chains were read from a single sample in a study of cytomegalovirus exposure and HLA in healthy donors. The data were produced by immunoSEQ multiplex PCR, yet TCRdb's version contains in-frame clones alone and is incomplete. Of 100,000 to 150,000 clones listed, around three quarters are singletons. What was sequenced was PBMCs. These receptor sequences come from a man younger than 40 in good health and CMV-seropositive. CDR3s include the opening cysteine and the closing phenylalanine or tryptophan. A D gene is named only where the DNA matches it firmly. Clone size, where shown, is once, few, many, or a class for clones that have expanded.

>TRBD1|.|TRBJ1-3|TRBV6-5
TGTGCCAGCAGTCGGGACAGGGGGAACACCATATATTTT
CASSRDRGNTIYF
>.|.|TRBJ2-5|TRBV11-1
TGTGCCAGCAGCCCCTCAACTGGCAGGGGAGAGACCCAGTACTTC
CASSPSTGRGETQYF
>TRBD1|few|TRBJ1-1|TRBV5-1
TGCGCCAGCAGCCTGCGTTCCGGGACAGGGGAAGCTTTCTTT
CASSLRSGTGEAFF
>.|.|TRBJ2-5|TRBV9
TGTGCCAGCAGCGCCAGTGGGTATCCGAGCGGGGAGACCCAGTACTTC
CASSASGYPSGETQYF
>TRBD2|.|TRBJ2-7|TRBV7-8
TGTGCCAGCAGCACCCCCCAGCGGGGGGTCTCCTACGAGCAGTACTTC
CASSTPQRGVSYEQYF
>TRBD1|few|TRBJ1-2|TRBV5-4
TGTGCCAGCAGCTCGACCGGGACAGTCTATGGCTACACCTTC
CASSSTGTVYGYTF
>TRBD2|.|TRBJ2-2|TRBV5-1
TGCGCCAGCAGCTCTGGGACTAGCGGGTCCGGGGAGCTGTTTTTT
CASSSGTSGSGELFF
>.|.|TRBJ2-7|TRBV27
TGTGCCAGCAGTATCTCTGTTGTATACTCCTACGAGCAGTACTTC
CASSISVVYSYEQYF
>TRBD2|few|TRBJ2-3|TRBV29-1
TGCAGCGTTGAGGGAGGGGACGATACGCAGTATTTT
CSVEGGDDTQYF
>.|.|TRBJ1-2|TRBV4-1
TGCGCCAGCAGCCAAGAAGGTGTCCAAACCAGGGTGGGCTACACCTTC
CASSQEGVQTRVGYTF
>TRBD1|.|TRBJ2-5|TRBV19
TGTGCCAGTAGTGAGGTGACCGGACAGGGACGAGAGACCCAGTACTTC
CASSEVTGQGRETQYF
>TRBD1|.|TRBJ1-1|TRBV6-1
TGTGCCAGCAGTGAGGACAGGGGGCCTGAAGCTTTCTTT
CASSEDRGPEAFF
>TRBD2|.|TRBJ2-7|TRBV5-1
TGCGCCAGCAGCTTTGAGCGGGGGCCCTACGAGCAGTACTTC
CASSFERGPYEQYF
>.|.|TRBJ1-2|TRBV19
TGTGCCAGTAAGGTAGACAGTTCTATCTATGGCTACACCTTC
CASKVDSSIYGYTF
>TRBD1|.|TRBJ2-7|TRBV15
TGTGCCACCAGCAGAGATTTGGGACAGGGTTACGAGCAGTACTTC
CATSRDLGQGYEQYF
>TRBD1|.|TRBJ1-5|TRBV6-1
TGTGCCAGCAGTCCTACGACAGGGGGCGGTCAGCCCCAGCATTTT
CASSPTTGGGQPQHF
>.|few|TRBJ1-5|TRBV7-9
TGTGCCAGCGGGCAGAGACAGGGCAATCAGCCCCAGCATTTT
CASGQRQGNQPQHF
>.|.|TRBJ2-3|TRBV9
TGTGCCAGCAGCGTAGACGGAGGGGGAGGGACAGATACGCAGTATTTT
CASSVDGGGGTDTQYF
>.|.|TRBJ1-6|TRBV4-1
TGCGCCAGCAGCCAAGTTGGACAGAGCTCCTATAATTCACCCCTCCACTTT
CASSQVGQSSYNSPLHF
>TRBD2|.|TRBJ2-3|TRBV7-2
TGTGCCAGCAGCTTAGTTTTGGGACTAGCGGGGGGCCGGACAGATACGCAGTATTTT
CASSLVLGLAGGRTDTQYF
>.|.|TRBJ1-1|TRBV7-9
TGTGCCAGCACCTCCACAGGGCCCTACACTGAAGCTTTCTTT
CASTSTGPYTEAFF
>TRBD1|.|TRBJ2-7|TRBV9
TGTGCCAGCAGCGTAGTCCCTGGACAGGGCTACGAGCAGTACTTC
CASSVVPGQGYEQYF
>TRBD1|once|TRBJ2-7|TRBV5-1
TGCGCCAGCAGCAGTAGGACAGGGTACGAGCAGTACTTC
CASSSRTGYEQYF
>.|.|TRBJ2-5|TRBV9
TGTGCCAGCAGCGCCATTGGACAAGACACGACCCAAGAGACCCAGTACTTC
CASSAIGQDTTQETQYF
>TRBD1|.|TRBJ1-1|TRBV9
TGTGCCAGCAGCGTAGCCGACAGGGCTACTGGACTCACTGAAGCTTTCTTT
CASSVADRATGLTEAFF
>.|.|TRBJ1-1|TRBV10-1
TGCGCCAGCAGTGAGGACAGGAACACTGAAGCTTTCTTT
CASSEDRNTEAFF
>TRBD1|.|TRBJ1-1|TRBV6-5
TGTGCCAGCAGTTACGGGACAGGGCTCCCTGAAGCTTTCTTT
CASSYGTGLPEAFF
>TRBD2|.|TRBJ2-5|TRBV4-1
TGCGCCAGCACCGCAACTAGCGGGGGGAGGGAGACCCAGTACTTC
CASTATSGGRETQYF
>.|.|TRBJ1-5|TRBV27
TGTGCCAGCAGGTCGGGGGGCAATGGGCAGCCCCAGCATTTT
CASRSGGNGQPQHF
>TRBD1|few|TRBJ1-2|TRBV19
TGTGCCAGTAGTATAGAAGGGACAGGGGTATATGGCTACACCTTC
CASSIEGTGVYGYTF
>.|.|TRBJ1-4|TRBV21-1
TGTGCCAGCCTAACTGGACATCTTGGATCGGTTGAAAAACTGTTTTTT
CASLTGHLGSVEKLFF
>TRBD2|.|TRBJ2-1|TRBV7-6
TGTGCCAGCAGTTATAGCGGGGACCCCCCGGGGTTCTTC
CASSYSGDPPGFF
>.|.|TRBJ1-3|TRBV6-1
TGTGCCAGCAGTGAGGGGCCGAACACCATATATTTT
CASSEGPNTIYF
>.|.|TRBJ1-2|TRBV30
TGTGCCTGGAGTGCCGGGACAAACTATGGCTACACCTTC
CAWSAGTNYGYTF
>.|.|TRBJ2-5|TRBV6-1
TGTGCCAGCGGCGAAGGACTTACCCTTAGCCAAGAGACCCAGTACTTC
CASGEGLTLSQETQYF
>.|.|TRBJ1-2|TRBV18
TGTGCCAGCCAAGATTGGCGGCCCACGACAGGAACCTATGGCTACACCTTC
CASQDWRPTTGTYGYTF
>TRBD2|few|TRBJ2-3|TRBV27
TGTGCCAGCAGTTTATTTGCGTTGGGGACTAGCGGGGAAGGGGCTACGCAGTATTTT
CASSLFALGTSGEGATQYF
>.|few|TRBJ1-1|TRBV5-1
TGCGCCAGCAGCTTGGTAGAGACTGAGAACACTGAAGCTTTCTTT
CASSLVETENTEAFF
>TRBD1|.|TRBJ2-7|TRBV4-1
TGCGCCAGCAGCTCCCTCACCGGGACAGAGTCCTACGAGCAGTACTTC
CASSSLTGTESYEQYF
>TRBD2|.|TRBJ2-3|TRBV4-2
TGTGCCAGCAGCCAAGATCTGACCGGGGGAGGGGCAGATACGCAGTATTTT
CASSQDLTGGGADTQYF
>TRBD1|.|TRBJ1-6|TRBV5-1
TGCGCCAGCAGCACAGAACAGGGGACGAGATCACCCCTCCACTTT
CASSTEQGTRSPLHF
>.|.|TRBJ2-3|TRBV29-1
TGCAGCGCCGAGATTGAGTATGGCACAGATACGCAGTATTTT
CSAEIEYGTDTQYF
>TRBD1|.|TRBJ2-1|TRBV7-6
TGTGCCAGCAGCAAGCGACAGGGGGCCTATAATGAGCAGTTCTTC
CASSKRQGAYNEQFF
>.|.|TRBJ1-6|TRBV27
TGTGCCAGCAGCACCTGGCGCCGGGGGTACGACTCACCCCTCCACTTT
CASSTWRRGYDSPLHF
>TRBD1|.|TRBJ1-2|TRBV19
TGTGCCAGTAACAAGAAGACAGGGGCCTTGGACTATGGCTACACCTTC
CASNKKTGALDYGYTF